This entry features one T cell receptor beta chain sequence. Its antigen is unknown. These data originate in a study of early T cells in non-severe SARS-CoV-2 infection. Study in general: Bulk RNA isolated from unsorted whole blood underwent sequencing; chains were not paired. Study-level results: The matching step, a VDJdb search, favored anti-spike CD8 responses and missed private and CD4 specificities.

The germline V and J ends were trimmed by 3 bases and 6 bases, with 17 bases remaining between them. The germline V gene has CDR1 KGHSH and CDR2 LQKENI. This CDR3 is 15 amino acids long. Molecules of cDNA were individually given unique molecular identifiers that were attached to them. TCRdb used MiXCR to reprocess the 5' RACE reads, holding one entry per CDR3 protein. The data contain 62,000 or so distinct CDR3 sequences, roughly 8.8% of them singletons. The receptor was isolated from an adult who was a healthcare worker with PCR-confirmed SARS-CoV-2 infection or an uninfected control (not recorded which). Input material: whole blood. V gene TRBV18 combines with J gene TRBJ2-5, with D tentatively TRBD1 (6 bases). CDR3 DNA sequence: TGTGCCAGCTCACCCCGCCTAGGGGGACGGAAGACCCAGTACTTC. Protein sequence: CASSPRLGGRKTQYF.